The following is a T cell receptor (beta chain) sequence with its context. RNA totalling about 0.45 to 1 ug underwent reverse transcription with random hexamers. The amplification used immunoSEQ multiplex PCR on TCR beta CDR3; it spanned 54 Vbeta and 13 Jbeta. TCRdb itself ran the immunoSEQ multiplex PCR reads through MiXCR, one entry per CDR3 protein. The sample has 300,000 or so distinct CDR3 sequences; 92% are singletons. From blood CD8+ and CD4+ T cells, the TCR beta chain was sequenced. Those who served as multiple sclerosis controls were treatment-naive patients with stable or active relapsing-remitting disease. Through negative isolation, CD4+ and CD8+ T cells were obtained, while TEMRA cells were enriched using FACS. These data originate in a study of CD8 T cells in Susac syndrome. The CDR3 is 15 amino acids. With V trimmed by 1 base and J by 7 bases, 4 bases remained unmatched. Germline assignment: CDR1 SGHAT and CDR2 FQNNGV.

This clonotype was sampled from a human donor with multiple sclerosis. The sample taken for sequencing was CD4+ T cells from PBMCs. This chain joins TRBV11-2 and TRBJ1-6; 7 bases line up with TRBD1. The DNA for the CDR3 is TGTGCCAGCAGCTTAGCGGGACAGCAAAATTCACCCCTCCACTTT. This gives the protein CASSLAGQQNSPLHF.